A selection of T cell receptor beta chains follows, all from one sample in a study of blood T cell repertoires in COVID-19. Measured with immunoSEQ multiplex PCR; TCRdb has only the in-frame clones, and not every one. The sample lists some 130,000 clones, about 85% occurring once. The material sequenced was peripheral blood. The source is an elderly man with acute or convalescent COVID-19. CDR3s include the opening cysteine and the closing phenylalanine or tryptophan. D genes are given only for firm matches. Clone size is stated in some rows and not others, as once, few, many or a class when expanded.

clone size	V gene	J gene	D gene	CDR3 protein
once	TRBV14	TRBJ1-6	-	CASSYNRAWNSPLHF
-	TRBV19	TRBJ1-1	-	CASSPFPAEGTEAFF
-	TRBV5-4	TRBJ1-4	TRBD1	CASSLWGRDSNEKLFF
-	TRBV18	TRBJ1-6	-	CASSPPPGQLNSPLHF
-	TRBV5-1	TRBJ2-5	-	CASSLGQPYQETQYF
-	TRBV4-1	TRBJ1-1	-	CASSRSGTSNTEAFF
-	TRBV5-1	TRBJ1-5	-	CASSLKSGSNQPQHF
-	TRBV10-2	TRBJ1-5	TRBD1	CATGQALGKPQHF
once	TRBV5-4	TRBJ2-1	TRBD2	CASNLGLAGGEQFF
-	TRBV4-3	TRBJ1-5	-	CASLPGTRGRLDQPQHF
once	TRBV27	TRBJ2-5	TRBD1	CASSPHPGQARETQYF
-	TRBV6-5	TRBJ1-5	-	CASSYAAPPWPQHF
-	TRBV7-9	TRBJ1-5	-	CASSLANTGNQPQHF
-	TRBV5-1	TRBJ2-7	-	CASSGQGRHEQYF
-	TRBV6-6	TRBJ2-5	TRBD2	CASSRPPAGETQYF
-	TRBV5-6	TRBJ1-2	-	CASSSLDSNYGYTF
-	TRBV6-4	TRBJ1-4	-	CASSEVGESGDEKLFF
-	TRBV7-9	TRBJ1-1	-	CASSLGRDNTEAFF